This T cell receptor (beta chain) was captured in a study of T cell responses to AZD1222 COVID-19 vaccine. Overall study context: Second doses at about 4 or about 12 weeks were pooled.

Assay: immunoSEQ multiplex PCR; the TCRdb copy retains only in-frame clones and omits some. The table includes tens of thousands of clones, about 80% detected once. The sequence was collected from an adult in good health. Sequenced material: peripheral blood, taken on day 0 of AZD1222 vaccination.

CDR3 nucleotides: TGTGCCAGCAGTGAACATTCGGGGTACACCGGGGAGCTGTTTTTT. Amino acid sequence: CASSEHSGYTGELFF. The V and J genes are TRBV6-4 and TRBJ2-2; TRBD2 might be the D (5 bases). Germline CDR1 MRHNA, CDR2 SNTAGT. The V end was cut by 3 bases, the J end by 3 bases, with 11 bases between. CDR3 length equals 15 residues.